The rows below give T cell receptor beta chains drawn from one sample of a study of T cells after yellow fever vaccination. Via MiXCR, TCRdb re-called the 5' RACE reads, giving one row per CDR3 protein. Here the sample spans 100,000 to 150,000 distinct CDR3 sequences, roughly 9% being singletons. The sample here was CD8+ T cells sorted from PBMCs, taken on the day of the yellow fever booster vaccination. The receptors stem from a man younger than 30 who received the YFV17D yellow fever vaccine. Both conserved end residues are part of each CDR3. The D gene is left open where the match is weak. Expanded clones are given a class, and other clones once, few, many or no size at all.

abundance,j_gene,v_gene,d_gene,CDR3aa,CDR3nt
-,TRBJ2-3,TRBV7-3,-,CASSLGHTQYF,TGTGCCAGCAGCTTAGGTCATACGCAGTATTTT
-,TRBJ2-5,TRBV27,TRBD1,CAIPLAQTGTGGAGTQYF,TGTGCCATCCCCCTGGCGCAGACCGGGACAGGGGGCGCGGGGACCCAGTACTTC
few,TRBJ2-1,TRBV11-1,TRBD2,CASSPLGGGETYNEQFF,TGTGCCAGCAGCCCCCTCGGGGGGGGCGAGACCTACAATGAGCAGTTCTTC
-,TRBJ1-5,TRBV27,TRBD1,CASRQGVGNQPQHF,TGTGCCAGCAGGCAGGGGGTGGGCAATCAGCCCCAGCATTTT
-,TRBJ2-5,TRBV4-3,TRBD2,CASSQDYSGGAQETQYF,TGCGCCAGCAGCCAAGATTATAGCGGGGGGGCCCAAGAGACCCAGTACTTC
many,TRBJ2-2,TRBV7-9,TRBD1,CASSSGQENTGELFF,TGTGCCAGCAGCTCGGGACAGGAGAACACCGGGGAGCTGTTTTTT
few,TRBJ1-3,TRBV15,-,CATTEGLAGNTIYF,TGTGCCACAACCGAGGGATTAGCTGGAAACACCATATATTTT
-,TRBJ2-3,TRBV18,-,CASSPSGRAPDTQYF,TGTGCCAGCTCACCATCGGGCCGGGCCCCAGATACGCAGTATTTT
-,TRBJ1-6,TRBV4-3,TRBD1,CASSQMDRVNSPLHF,TGCGCCAGCAGCCAGATGGACAGGGTGAACTCACCCCTCCACTTT
few,TRBJ2-3,TRBV9,-,CASSVGNRDSTDTQYF,TGTGCCAGCAGCGTAGGGAATCGGGACAGCACAGATACGCAGTATTTT
-,TRBJ2-7,TRBV12-5,-,CASGLGALEQYF,TGTGCTAGTGGTTTGGGTGCGTTGGAGCAGTACTTC
few,TRBJ2-2,TRBV12-3/TRBV12-4,-,CASSLVTGELFF,TGTGCCAGCAGTTTGGTCACCGGGGAGCTGTTTTTT
-,TRBJ1-1,TRBV5-1,TRBD1,CASSSSGGTEAFF,TGCGCCAGCAGCTCCTCAGGGGGCACTGAAGCTTTCTTT
many,TRBJ2-1,TRBV25-1,TRBD2,CASSLWTSSNEQFF,TGTGCCAGCAGTCTCTGGACTAGCTCCAATGAGCAGTTCTTC
many,TRBJ2-3,TRBV12-3/TRBV12-4,-,CASTGGPDTQYF,TGTGCCAGCACCGGGGGGCCAGATACGCAGTATTTT
few,TRBJ2-1,TRBV20-1,-,CSASGGLTYEQFF,TGCAGTGCTAGCGGGGGATTGACGTATGAGCAGTTCTTC
few,TRBJ1-5,TRBV5-1,-,CASSLHSLGDNQPQHF,TGCGCCAGCAGCTTACACAGTCTAGGGGACAATCAGCCCCAGCATTTT
-,TRBJ2-3,TRBV12-3/TRBV12-4,-,CASSLTLVRLNTQYF,TGTGCCAGCAGTTTAACCCTTGTCAGGCTGAATACGCAGTATTTT
few,TRBJ2-2,TRBV21-1,-,CASSKPSSGGFTGELFF,TGTGCCAGCAGCAAACCTTCCAGCGGGGGTTTTACCGGGGAGCTGTTTTTT
-,TRBJ2-1,TRBV10-3,TRBD1,CAISELGQGVDEQFF,TGTGCCATCAGTGAGCTTGGACAGGGGGTGGATGAGCAGTTCTTC
few,TRBJ2-3,TRBV6-2/TRBV6-3,-,CASSYNQPDTQYF,TGTGCCAGCAGTTACAACCAACCGGATACGCAGTATTTT
-,TRBJ2-7,TRBV7-2,-,CASSLEGLGEQYF,TGTGCCAGCAGCTTAGAGGGATTGGGGGAGCAGTACTTC
many,TRBJ1-2,TRBV7-9,TRBD1,CASSDGQGADGYTF,TGTGCCAGCAGCGACGGACAGGGGGCTGATGGCTACACCTTC
many,TRBJ1-6,TRBV9,-,CASSVGGGTPLHF,TGTGCCAGCAGCGTAGGAGGGGGTACACCCCTCCACTTT
-,TRBJ1-1,TRBV28,-,CASSSLDSPTGVAFF,TGTGCCAGCAGTTCTTTGGACAGTCCCACAGGTGTAGCTTTCTTT
many,TRBJ2-7,TRBV5-1,TRBD1,CASSFGSPTGVGEQYF,TGCGCCAGCAGCTTTGGGAGTCCGACAGGGGTAGGAGAGCAGTACTTC
many,TRBJ1-2,TRBV29-1,-,CSVEEKRWDKRGYTF,TGCAGCGTTGAAGAAAAGAGGTGGGACAAGCGGGGCTACACCTTC
-,TRBJ2-3,TRBV3-1,TRBD2,CASSHSGRSTDTQYF,TGTGCCAGCAGCCATAGCGGGAGAAGCACAGATACGCAGTATTTT
few,TRBJ2-3,TRBV28,-,CASNPQPTDTQYF,TGTGCCAGCAATCCCCAGCCCACAGATACGCAGTATTTT
few,TRBJ1-5,TRBV2,-,CASSVGTISNQPQHF,TGTGCCAGCAGTGTTGGGACAATTAGCAATCAGCCCCAGCATTTT
-,TRBJ2-1,TRBV29-1,-,CSVRGATGEQFF,TGCAGCGTACGGGGCGCAACGGGCGAGCAGTTCTTC
many,TRBJ1-2,TRBV7-9,-,CASSLGLSDGYTF,TGTGCCAGCAGCTTGGGCCTGTCTGATGGCTACACCTTC
few,TRBJ2-4,TRBV4-1,-,CASSQFDSTKNIQYF,TGCGCCAGCAGCCAATTCGACAGTACCAAAAACATTCAGTACTTC
many,TRBJ2-3,TRBV4-2,TRBD2,CASSQAGTSGGLSTDTQYF,TGTGCCAGCAGCCAAGCCGGGACTAGCGGGGGGCTTTCCACAGATACGCAGTATTTT
few,TRBJ2-5,TRBV4-3,-,CASSQDRGGETQYF,TGCGCCAGCAGCCAAGACAGGGGTGGGGAGACCCAGTACTTC
-,TRBJ2-3,TRBV7-9,-,CASSERRADTQYF,TGTGCCAGCAGCGAGCGGCGGGCAGATACGCAGTATTTT
-,TRBJ2-4,TRBV14,-,CASSSTSQGTDIQYF,TGTGCCAGCAGCTCCACATCCCAGGGAACGGACATTCAGTACTTC
many,TRBJ2-1,TRBV7-7,-,CASSFGPYNEQFF,TGTGCCAGCAGCTTCGGCCCCTACAATGAGCAGTTCTTC